The 22 T cell receptor beta chains reported below all come from one sample, sequenced in a study of T cell responses to AZD1222 COVID-19 vaccine. Libraries were prepared by immunoSEQ multiplex PCR; TCRdb keeps only in-frame clonotypes and omits some of them. The sample lists some 150,000 clones, 90% to 95% occurring once. The sequenced sample was peripheral blood, obtained on day 0 of AZD1222 vaccination. These receptor sequences come from an adult in good health.

The rearrangement uses TRBV25-1 and TRBJ2-7; D is possibly TRBD1 (5 bases). The CDR3 extends over 12 amino acids. Trimming took off 7 bases at V and 5 bases at J, with 12 bases between the two ends. In germline, CDR1 is MGHDK, CDR2 SYGVNS. CDR3 region: CASTDSFHEQYF. The CDR3 DNA reads as TGTGCCAGCACCGACAGTTTCCACGAGCAGTACTTC.

CDR3 nucleotides: TGCAGTGCCAGACGCTCACCCCTCCACTTT. Its protein product is CSARRSPLHF. The rearrangement joins TRBV20-1 to TRBJ1-6, with D unresolved. CDR1 is DFQATT, CDR2 SNEGSKA, per germline (reference sequence). Trimming cost V 6 bases and J 10 bases, with 7 bases left between them. This CDR3 comprises 10 residues.

This clone was found a few times. V and J are TRBV25-1 and TRBJ1-2, with D unresolved. Germline CDR1 MGHDK, CDR2 SYGVNS. V lost 8 bases and J lost 6, with 16 bases in between. CDR3 length equals 13 residues. CDR3 residues: CASGQGRGHGYTF. In DNA, the CDR3 is TGTGCCAGCGGCCAAGGGCGCGGGCATGGCTACACCTTC.

The V gene is TRBV5-4, the J gene TRBJ1-2; D possibly corresponds to TRBD1 (6 bases). The CDR3 is 14 amino acids. The V and J ends lost 4 bases and 3 bases respectively, with 13 bases between them. Germline CDR1 and CDR2: SGHNT and YYREEE (reference sequence). Here the CDR3 DNA reads TGTGCCAGCAGCCGTCCAGGGGAGGACTATGGCTACACCTTC. It translates to CASSRPGEDYGYTF.

The V and J genes are TRBV13 and TRBJ2-6, with D unclear. V lost 1 base to trimming and J lost 4 bases, with 5 bases between them. In germline, CDR1 is PRHDT, CDR2 FYEKMQ (reference sequence). The CDR3 contains 14 residues. The DNA for the CDR3 is TGTGCCAGCAGCTTAGCATCCGGGGCCAACGTCCTGACTTTC. Protein sequence: CASSLASGANVLTF. The variable domain in full, completed from reference TRBV13 and TRBJ2-6, reads AAGVIQSPRHLIKEKRETATLKCYPIPRHDTVYWYQQGPGQDPQFLISFYEKMQSDKGSIPDRFSAQQFSDYHSELNMSSLELGDSALYFCASSLASGANVLTFGAGSRLTVL.

This clone was seen a single time. The chain links TRBV30 to TRBJ1-4; tentatively, D is TRBD1 (6 bases). This CDR3 comprises 15 residues. Germline-derived CDR1 and CDR2 are GTSNPN and SVGIG (reference sequence). The V and J ends lost 3 bases and 4 bases respectively, with 15 bases between them. This CDR3 reads CAWRLLGQLNEKLFF. For the CDR3, the DNA is TGTGCCTGGAGACTTCTAGGACAGCTTAATGAAAAACTGTTTTTT. Filled out from reference TRBV30 and TRBJ1-4, the complete variable domain reads SQTIHQWPATLVQPVGSPLSLECTVEGTSNPNLYWYRQAAGRGLQLLFYSVGIGQISSEVPQNLSASRPQDRQFILSSKKLLLSDSGFYLCAWRLLGQLNEKLFFGSGTQLSVL.

This chain connects TRBV5-5 to TRBJ2-7; D unresolved. The germline CDR1 and CDR2 sequences are SGHKS and YYEKEE (reference sequence). Deletions cut 2 bases from V and 2 bases from J, with 14 bases between. This CDR3 is 15 amino acids long. The CDR3 loop reads CASSFRGSTAYEQYF. In DNA form, the CDR3 reads TGTGCCAGCAGCTTTCGTGGCAGCACCGCCTACGAGCAGTACTTC.

The chain uses TRBV3-1 (or the pseudogene TRBV3-2) and TRBJ1-4; the D gene is possibly TRBD1 (6 bases). From germline, CDR1 is LGHDT and CDR2 YNNKEL (reference sequence). The CDR3 is 15 amino acids. Trimming removed 4 bases at V and 5 bases at J, with 14 bases between. The CDR3 is CASSPNPGQNEKLFF. CDR3 nucleotides: TGTGCCAGCAGCCCCAACCCGGGACAAAATGAAAAACTGTTTTTT.

The rearrangement uses TRBV7-8 and TRBJ1-5, with D tentatively TRBD1 (6 bases). CDR1 SGHVS and CDR2 FQNEAQ come from the germline V gene. Trimming pared 6 bases from V and 6 bases from J, leaving 21 bases between. The CDR3 is 16 amino acids. The CDR3 loop is CASSRYRDRRGQPQHF. CDR3 bases: TGTGCCAGCAGTCGCTACAGGGACCGCCGGGGTCAGCCCCAGCATTTT.

The rearrangement links TRBV9 to TRBJ1-2; 8 bases are shared with TRBD1. The germline gives CDR1 SGDLS, CDR2 YYNGEE. The CDR3 consists of 17 residues. J gave up 8 bases and V 3 bases, and 18 bases lay outside the gene matches. CDR3: CASSAGGGQGNIQGYTF. Written as DNA, the CDR3 is TGTGCCAGCAGCGCGGGGGGTGGACAGGGTAATATTCAGGGCTACACCTTC.

V is TRBV15 and J is TRBJ1-5; the D is unclear. V lost 0 bases, J lost 6 bases, and 12 bases lay in between. Germline V CDR1 and CDR2: LNHNV, YYDKDF (reference sequence). CDR3 length equals 15 residues. CDR3 sequence reads: CATSRDGGPAQPQHF. CDR3 nucleotides: TGTGCCACCAGCAGAGATGGAGGCCCCGCTCAGCCCCAGCATTTT.

The V call is TRBV15, the J call TRBJ1-3; no definite D call. Germline assignment: CDR1 LNHNV and CDR2 YYDKDF (reference sequence). The CDR3 spans 15 residues. V was cut by 1 base and J by 0 bases, with 7 bases left in between. The CDR3 here is CATSRGPISGNTIYF. As DNA, the CDR3 is TGTGCCACCAGCAGAGGACCGATCTCTGGAAACACCATATATTTT.

On this clone: The same CDR3 can be traced to other DNA sequences in this sample. For the CDR3, the DNA is TGTGCCAGCAGTTTAGGAGTGGGGACTGAAGCTTTCTTT. This codes for CASSLGVGTEAFF. V is TRBV12-3 or TRBV12-4 and J is TRBJ1-1; no definite D call. V was shortened by 1 base and J by 5 bases, with 8 bases between the two germline ends. The CDR3 has 13 amino acids.

The rearrangement links TRBV7-9 to TRBJ2-1; TRBD2 matches at 8 bases. CDR3 length: 15 residues. V dropped 1 base and J dropped 6; count of bases not matched to a gene: 5. CDR1 is SEHNR, CDR2 FQNEAQ, per germline (reference sequence). CDR3 coding DNA: TGTGCCAGCAGCTTAGTTTTAGCGGGGCTCAATGAGCAGTTCTTC. Encoded protein: CASSLVLAGLNEQFF.

This clone was seen only once. The rearrangement links TRBV30 to TRBJ1-2; the match to TRBD1 covers 8 bases. This CDR3 region has 13 residues. The germline gives CDR1 GTSNPN, CDR2 SVGIG (reference sequence). The V gene end was trimmed by 5 bases and the J gene end by 8 bases; junction bases not matched to a gene: 10. The DNA for the CDR3 is TGTGCCTGGTCAGTCCGGACAGGGTGGGGCTACACCTTC. Translated, it gives CAWSVRTGWGYTF.

The V and J genes are TRBV13 and TRBJ1-1; no firm D call. Germline V lookup: CDR1 PRHDT, CDR2 FYEKMQ (reference sequence). The CDR3 loop spans 12 amino acids. V shed 5 bases and J shed 3 bases, with 7 bases lying between them. CDR3 protein: CASSPRDTEAFF. Written as DNA, the CDR3 is TGTGCCAGCAGCCCCCGGGACACTGAAGCTTTCTTT.

This chain connects TRBV9 to TRBJ1-1; D is uncertain. The CDR3 covers 13 residues. The V end was cut by 0 bases, the J end by 7 bases, with 10 bases between. Germline lookup yields CDR1 SGDLS and CDR2 YYNGEE. The CDR3 DNA reads TGTGCCAGCAGCGTAGGAGGGATGAGTGAAGCTTTCTTT. This sequence encodes CASSVGGMSEAFF.

This chain uses TRBV5-1 with TRBJ1-2; weak D call: TRBD1 (5 bases). The CDR3 has 15 residues. V shed 0 bases and J shed 4 bases, with 13 bases lying between them. The germline V gene encodes CDR1 SGHRS and CDR2 YFSETQ. CDR3 region: CASSLGQSLIYGYTF. As DNA, the CDR3 is TGCGCCAGCAGCTTGGGACAGAGCCTCATCTATGGCTACACCTTC.

The V and J genes are TRBV6-5 and TRBJ2-7, with unresolved D. Trimming left V 8 bases short and J 3 bases short, with 20 bases between. Germline CDR1 and CDR2: MNHEY and SVGAGI. The CDR3 contains 15 residues. The CDR3 spells CASGFRAFFYYEQYF. The DNA of the CDR3 is TGTGCCAGCGGGTTTAGGGCCTTTTTTTACTACGAGCAGTACTTC.

The rearrangement links TRBV3-1 (or the pseudogene TRBV3-2) to TRBJ2-3, with D perhaps TRBD1 or TRBD2 (5 bases each). The V end was cut by 6 bases, the J end by 0 bases, with 16 bases between. The CDR3 is made up of 16 amino acids. Germline V gene lookup returns CDR1 LGHDT and CDR2 YNNKEL (reference sequence). CDR3 residues: CASRRAGTPSTDTQYF. The CDR3 DNA reads TGTGCCAGCAGACGAGCCGGGACCCCCAGCACAGATACGCAGTATTTT.

This clone was seen once. The chain uses TRBV2 and TRBJ2-5; no firm D call. The CDR3 sequence is 18 residues long. Trimming shortened V by 1 base and J by 5 bases, and 23 bases separated the two germline ends. CDR1 is SNHLY, CDR2 FYNNEI, per germline. The CDR3 DNA is TGTGCCAGCAGTGAAGGGCCCCGGGCCCTCGGGCCGCGGGAGACCCAGTACTTC. It specifies CASSEGPRALGPRETQYF.

V gene TRBV6-6 combines with J gene TRBJ1-2; D might be TRBD1 (5 bases). The CDR3 is made up of 16 amino acids. V lost 1 base and J 6 bases, leaving 18 bases between the germline ends. Germline CDR1 is MNHNY and CDR2 is SVGAGI (reference sequence). The CDR3 nucleotides are TGTGCCAGCAGTTACTTTAGGGCAGGGAGCGGTGATGGCTACACCTTC. This gives the protein CASSYFRAGSGDGYTF.